This T cell receptor (beta chain) came from a study of radiotherapy plus CTLA-4 blockade in lung cancer. Method: immunoSEQ multiplex PCR; TCRdb's copy keeps in-frame clones and lacks some. The data hold 55,000 to 75,000 clones, with roughly three quarters observed a single time. Sequenced here: peripheral blood, sampled from a patient treated with radiotherapy plus ipilimumab. This clonotype was sampled from a human donor with non-small cell lung cancer whose response to radiotherapy plus ipilimumab could not be evaluated. Some clones in this sample may be carry-over from other donors' samples.

This CDR3 reads CASSLGSGGGPTQYF. In DNA form, the CDR3 reads TGTGCCAGCAGCTTAGGATCTGGGGGGGGGCCGACCCAGTACTTC. This chain joins TRBV7-6 and TRBJ2-5; TRBD2 is a possible D gene (7 bases). CDR3 length equals 15 residues. Germline values: CDR1 SGHVS, CDR2 FNYEAQ. Trimming removed 1 base from V and 7 bases from J, with 16 bases in between. Filled out from reference TRBV7-6 and TRBJ2-5, the complete variable domain reads GAGVSQSPRYKVTKRGQDVALRCDPISGHVSLYWYRQALGQGPEFLTYFNYEAQQDKSGLPNDRFSAERPEGSISTLTIQRTEQRDSAMYRCASSLGSGGGPTQYFGPGTRLLVL.